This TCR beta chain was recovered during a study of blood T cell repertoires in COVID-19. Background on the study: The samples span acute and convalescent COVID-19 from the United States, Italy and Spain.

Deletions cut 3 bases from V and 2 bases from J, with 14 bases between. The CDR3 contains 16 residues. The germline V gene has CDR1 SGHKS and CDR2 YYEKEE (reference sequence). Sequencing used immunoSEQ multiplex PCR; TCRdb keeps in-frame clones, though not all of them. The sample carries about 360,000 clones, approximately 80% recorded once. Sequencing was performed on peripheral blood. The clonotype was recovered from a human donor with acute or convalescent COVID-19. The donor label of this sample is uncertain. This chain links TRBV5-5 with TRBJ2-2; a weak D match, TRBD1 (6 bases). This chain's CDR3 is CASSWTELLNTGELFF. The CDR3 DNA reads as TGTGCCAGCAGCTGGACAGAGCTGCTAAACACCGGGGAGCTGTTTTTT.